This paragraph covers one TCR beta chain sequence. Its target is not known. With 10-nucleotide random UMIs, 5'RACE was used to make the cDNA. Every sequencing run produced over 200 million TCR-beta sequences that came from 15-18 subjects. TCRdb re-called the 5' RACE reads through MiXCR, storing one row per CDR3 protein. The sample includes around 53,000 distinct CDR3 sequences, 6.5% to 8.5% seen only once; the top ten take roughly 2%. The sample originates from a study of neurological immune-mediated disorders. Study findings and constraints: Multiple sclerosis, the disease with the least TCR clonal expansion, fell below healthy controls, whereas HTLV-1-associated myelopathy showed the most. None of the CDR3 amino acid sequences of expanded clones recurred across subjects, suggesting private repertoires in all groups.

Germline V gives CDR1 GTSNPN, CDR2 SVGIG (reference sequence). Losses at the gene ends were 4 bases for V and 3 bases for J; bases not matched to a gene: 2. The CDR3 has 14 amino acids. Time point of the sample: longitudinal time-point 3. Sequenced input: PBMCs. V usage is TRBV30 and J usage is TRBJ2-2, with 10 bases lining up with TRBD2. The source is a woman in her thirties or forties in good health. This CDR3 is CAWNGLADTGELFF. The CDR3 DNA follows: TGTGCCTGGAACGGACTAGCGGACACCGGGGAGCTGTTTTTT.